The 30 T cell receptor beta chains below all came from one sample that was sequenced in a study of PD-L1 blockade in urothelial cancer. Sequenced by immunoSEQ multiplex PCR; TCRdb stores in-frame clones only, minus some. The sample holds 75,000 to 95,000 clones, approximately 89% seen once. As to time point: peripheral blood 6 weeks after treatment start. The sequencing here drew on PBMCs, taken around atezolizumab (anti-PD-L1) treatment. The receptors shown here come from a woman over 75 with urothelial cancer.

CDR3 protein: CASTPTTLHNSPLHF. The CDR3 DNA is TGCGCCAGCACCCCGACTACCCTTCATAATTCACCCCTCCACTTT. This chain joins TRBV5-1 and TRBJ1-6; D gene uncertain. This CDR3 spans 15 amino acids. V lost 6 bases and J 5 bases, leaving 15 bases between the germline ends. Germline V CDR1 and CDR2: SGHRS, YFSETQ.

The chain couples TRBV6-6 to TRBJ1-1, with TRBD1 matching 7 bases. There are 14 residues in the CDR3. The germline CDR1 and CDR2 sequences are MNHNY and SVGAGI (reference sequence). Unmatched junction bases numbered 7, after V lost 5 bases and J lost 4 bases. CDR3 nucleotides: TGTGCCAGCAGTCAGCTCGGGACAGCCACTGAAGCTTTCTTT. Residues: CASSQLGTATEAFF.

CDR3 nucleotides: TGCGCCAGCAGCATGGGGGACAGGGGGTCCCAAGAGACCCAGTACTTC. Encoded protein: CASSMGDRGSQETQYF. V and J are TRBV5-1 and TRBJ2-5, with 11 nucleotides matching TRBD1. The CDR3 is 16 residues long. CDR1 and CDR2 from the germline V gene are SGHRS and YFSETQ. V lost 4 bases, J lost 1 base, and 6 bases stayed unmatched.

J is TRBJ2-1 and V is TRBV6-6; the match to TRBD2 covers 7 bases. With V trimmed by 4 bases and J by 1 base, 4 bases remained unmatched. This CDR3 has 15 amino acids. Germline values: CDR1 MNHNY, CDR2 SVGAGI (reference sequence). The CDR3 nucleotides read TGTGCCAGCAGTTCTCTAGCGGCATCCTACAATGAGCAGTTCTTC. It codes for CASSSLAASYNEQFF.

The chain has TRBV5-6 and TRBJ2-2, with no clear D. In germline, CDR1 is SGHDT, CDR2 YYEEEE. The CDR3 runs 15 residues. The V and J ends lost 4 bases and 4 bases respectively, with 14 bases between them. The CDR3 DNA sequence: TGTGCCAGCAGCCAAGCAAGGTGGAGCACCGGGGAGCTGTTTTTT. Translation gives CASSQARWSTGELFF.

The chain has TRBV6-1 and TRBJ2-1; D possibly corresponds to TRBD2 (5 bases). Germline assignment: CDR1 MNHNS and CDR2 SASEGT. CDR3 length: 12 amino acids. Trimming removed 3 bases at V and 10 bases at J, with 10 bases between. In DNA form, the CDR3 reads TGTGCCAGCAGTGAGCCCCCGGGGGAGCAGTTCTTC. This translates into CASSEPPGEQFF.

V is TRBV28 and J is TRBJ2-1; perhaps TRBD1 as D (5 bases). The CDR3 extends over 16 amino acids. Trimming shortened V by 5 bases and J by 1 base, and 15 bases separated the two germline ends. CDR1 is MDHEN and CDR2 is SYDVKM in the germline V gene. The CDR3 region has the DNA TGTGCCAGCAGTCCTTCCGGGCGGACATCCTACAATGAGCAGTTCTTC. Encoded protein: CASSPSGRTSYNEQFF.

CDR3: CSVVEGNEQFF. For the CDR3, the DNA is TGCAGCGTTGTTGAGGGCAATGAGCAGTTCTTC. V gene TRBV29-1 combines with J gene TRBJ2-1; D may be TRBD2 (5 bases). The ends were cut back, 4 bases at V and 6 bases at J, with 7 bases in the middle. The CDR3 is 11 amino acids. The germline V gene has CDR1 SQVTM and CDR2 ANQGSEA.

CDR3 sequence (DNA): TGCGCCAGCAGACTAGCGACGAACACCGGGGAGCTGTTTTTT. This encodes CASRLATNTGELFF. The rearrangement joins TRBV5-1 to TRBJ2-2; 7 bases align to TRBD2. This CDR3 has 14 residues. Germline V lookup: CDR1 SGHRS, CDR2 YFSETQ. The J segment lost 0 bases and the V segment lost 5 bases, leaving 1 base of the junction unmatched.

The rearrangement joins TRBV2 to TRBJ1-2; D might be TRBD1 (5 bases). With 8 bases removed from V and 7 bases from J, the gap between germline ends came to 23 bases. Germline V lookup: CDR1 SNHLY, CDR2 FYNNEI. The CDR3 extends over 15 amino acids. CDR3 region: CASFGYLEGPGGYTF. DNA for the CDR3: TGTGCCAGCTTCGGTTATCTGGAGGGGCCGGGTGGCTACACCTTC.

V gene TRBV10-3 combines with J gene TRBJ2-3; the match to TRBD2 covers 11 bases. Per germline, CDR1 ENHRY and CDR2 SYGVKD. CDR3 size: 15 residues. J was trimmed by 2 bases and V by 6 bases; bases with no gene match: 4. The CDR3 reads CAIRGLAESTDTQYF. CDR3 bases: TGTGCCATCAGGGGACTAGCGGAGTCCACAGATACGCAGTATTTT.

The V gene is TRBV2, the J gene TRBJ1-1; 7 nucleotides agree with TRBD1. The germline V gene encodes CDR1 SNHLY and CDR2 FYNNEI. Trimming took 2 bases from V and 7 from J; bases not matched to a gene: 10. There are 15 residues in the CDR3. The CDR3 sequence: CASSERGTEADEAFF. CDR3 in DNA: TGTGCCAGCAGTGAAAGGGGGACAGAGGCGGATGAAGCTTTCTTT.

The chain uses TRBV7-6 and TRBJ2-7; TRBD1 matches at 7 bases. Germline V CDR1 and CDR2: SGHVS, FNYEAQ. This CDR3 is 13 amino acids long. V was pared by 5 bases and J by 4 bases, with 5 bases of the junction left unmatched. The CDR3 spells CASSLDRLYEQYF. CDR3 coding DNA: TGTGCCAGCAGCCTGGACAGGCTGTACGAGCAGTACTTC.

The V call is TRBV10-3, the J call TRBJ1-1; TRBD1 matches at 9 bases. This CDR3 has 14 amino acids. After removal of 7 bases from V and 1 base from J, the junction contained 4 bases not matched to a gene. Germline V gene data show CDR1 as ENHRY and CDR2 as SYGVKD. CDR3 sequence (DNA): TGTGCCATCACCAAGGACAGGGGGAACACTGAAGCTTTCTTT. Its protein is CAITKDRGNTEAFF.

The DNA for the CDR3 is TGCAGCGTTGATCAGAATAAGGGACAGACATACTATGGCTACACCTTC. Translation: CSVDQNKGQTYYGYTF. This chain joins TRBV29-1 and TRBJ1-2, with 7 bases lining up with TRBD1. V was clipped by 3 bases and J by 3 bases; unmatched bases: 13. Germline CDR1 SQVTM, CDR2 ANQGSEA. The CDR3 is made up of 16 amino acids. Looking up the rest from reference TRBV29-1 and TRBJ1-2 gives the full variable domain: SAVISQKPSRDICQRGTSLTIQCQVDSQVTMMFWYRQQPGQSLTLIATANQGSEATYESGFVIDKFPISRPNLTFSTLTVSNMSPEDSSIYLCSVDQNKGQTYYGYTFGSGTRLTVV.

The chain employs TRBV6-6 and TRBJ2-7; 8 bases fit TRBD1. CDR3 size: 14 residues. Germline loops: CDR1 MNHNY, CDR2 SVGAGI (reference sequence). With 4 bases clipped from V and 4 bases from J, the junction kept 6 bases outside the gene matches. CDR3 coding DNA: TGTGCCAGCAGTTTAGACCGGGACAGGTACGAGCAGTACTTC. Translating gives CASSLDRDRYEQYF.

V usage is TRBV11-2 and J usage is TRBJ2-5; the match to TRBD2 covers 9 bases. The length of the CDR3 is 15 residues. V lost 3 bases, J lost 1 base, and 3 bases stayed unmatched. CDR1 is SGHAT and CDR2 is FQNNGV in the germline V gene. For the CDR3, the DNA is TGTGCCAGCAGCTTCCTAGCGGGACCCCAAGAGACCCAGTACTTC. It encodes CASSFLAGPQETQYF.

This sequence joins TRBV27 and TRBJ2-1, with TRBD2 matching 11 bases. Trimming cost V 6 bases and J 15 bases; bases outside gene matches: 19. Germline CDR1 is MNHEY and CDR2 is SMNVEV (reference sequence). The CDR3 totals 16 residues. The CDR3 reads CASRGGWTSGLAHPFF. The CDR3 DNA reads TGTGCCAGCAGGGGGGGATGGACTAGCGGGCTAGCCCACCCGTTCTTC.

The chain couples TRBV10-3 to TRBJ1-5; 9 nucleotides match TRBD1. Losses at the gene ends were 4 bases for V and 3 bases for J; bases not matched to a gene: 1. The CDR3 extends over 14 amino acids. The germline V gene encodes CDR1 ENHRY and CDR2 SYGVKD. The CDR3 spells CAISGDRVNQPQHF. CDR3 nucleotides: TGTGCCATCAGTGGGGACAGGGTCAATCAGCCCCAGCATTTT.

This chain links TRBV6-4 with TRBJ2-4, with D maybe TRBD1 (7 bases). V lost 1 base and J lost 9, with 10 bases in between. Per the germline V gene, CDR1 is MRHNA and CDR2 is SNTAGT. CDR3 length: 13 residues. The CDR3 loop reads CASSDWQGGIQYF. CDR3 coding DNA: TGTGCCAGCAGTGACTGGCAGGGGGGCATTCAGTACTTC.

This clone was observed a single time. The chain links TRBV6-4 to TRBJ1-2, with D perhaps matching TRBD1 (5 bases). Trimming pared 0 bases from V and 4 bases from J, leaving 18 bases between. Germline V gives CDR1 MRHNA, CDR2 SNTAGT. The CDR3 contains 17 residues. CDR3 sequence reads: CASSDSSVEGVRYGYTF. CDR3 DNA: TGTGCCAGCAGTGACTCGAGTGTAGAAGGGGTTCGCTATGGCTACACCTTC.

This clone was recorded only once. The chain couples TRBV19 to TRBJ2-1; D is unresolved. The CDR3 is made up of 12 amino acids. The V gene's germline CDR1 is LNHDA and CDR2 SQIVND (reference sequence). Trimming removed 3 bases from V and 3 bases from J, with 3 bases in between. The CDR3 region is CASSIVYNEQFF. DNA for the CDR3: TGTGCCAGTAGTATCGTCTACAATGAGCAGTTCTTC.

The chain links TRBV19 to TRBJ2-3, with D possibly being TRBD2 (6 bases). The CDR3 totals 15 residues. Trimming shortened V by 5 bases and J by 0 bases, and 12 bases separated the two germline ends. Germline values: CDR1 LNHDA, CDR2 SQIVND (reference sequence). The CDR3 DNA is TGTGCCAGTAGTCCTATAGCGGCTAGCACAGATACGCAGTATTTT. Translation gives CASSPIAASTDTQYF.

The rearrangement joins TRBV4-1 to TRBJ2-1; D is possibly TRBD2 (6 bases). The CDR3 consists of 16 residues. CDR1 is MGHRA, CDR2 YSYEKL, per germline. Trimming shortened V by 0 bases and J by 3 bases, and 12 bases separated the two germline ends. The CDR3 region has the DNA TGCGCCAGCAGCCAAGACCCCGGGACTCGCTACAATGAGCAGTTCTTC. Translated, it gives CASSQDPGTRYNEQFF.

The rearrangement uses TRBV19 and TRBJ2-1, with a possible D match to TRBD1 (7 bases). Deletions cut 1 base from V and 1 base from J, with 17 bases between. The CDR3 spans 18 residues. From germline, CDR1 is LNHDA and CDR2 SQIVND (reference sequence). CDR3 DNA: TGTGCCAGTAGTATAGGTGGAGGGGGCCGCTCTTCCTACAATGAGCAGTTCTTC. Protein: CASSIGGGGRSSYNEQFF.

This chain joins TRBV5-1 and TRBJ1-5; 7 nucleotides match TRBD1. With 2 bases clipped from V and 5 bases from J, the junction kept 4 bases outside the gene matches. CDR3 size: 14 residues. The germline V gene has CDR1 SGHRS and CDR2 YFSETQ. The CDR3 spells CASSLNGQDQPQHF. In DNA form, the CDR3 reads TGCGCCAGCAGCTTAAACGGACAGGATCAGCCCCAGCATTTT. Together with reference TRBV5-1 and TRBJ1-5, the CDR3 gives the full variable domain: KAGVTQTPRYLIKTRGQQVTLSCSPISGHRSVSWYQQTPGQGLQFLFEYFSETQRNKGNFPGRFSGRQFSNSRSEMNVSTLELGDSALYLCASSLNGQDQPQHFGDGTRLSIL.

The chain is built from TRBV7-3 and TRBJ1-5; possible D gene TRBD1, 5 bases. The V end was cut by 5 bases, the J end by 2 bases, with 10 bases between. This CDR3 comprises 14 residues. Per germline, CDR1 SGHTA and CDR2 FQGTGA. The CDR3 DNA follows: TGTGCCAGCAGCCATGGGGGGGGCAATCAGCCCCAGCATTTT. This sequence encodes CASSHGGGNQPQHF.

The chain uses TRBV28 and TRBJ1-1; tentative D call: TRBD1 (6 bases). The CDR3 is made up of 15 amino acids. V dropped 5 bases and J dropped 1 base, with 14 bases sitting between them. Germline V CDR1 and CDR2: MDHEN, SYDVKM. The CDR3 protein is CASSIKQTGNTEAFF. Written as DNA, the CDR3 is TGTGCCAGCAGTATCAAACAGACAGGGAACACTGAAGCTTTCTTT.

CDR3 protein: CASSARDSSYEQYF. The CDR3 bases are TGTGCCAGCAGCGCCCGGGACAGCTCCTACGAGCAGTACTTC. V gene TRBV9 combines with J gene TRBJ2-7; 7 nucleotides match TRBD1. This CDR3 contains 14 residues. Germline V gene data show CDR1 as SGDLS and CDR2 as YYNGEE. V lost 3 bases, J lost 0 bases, and 3 bases stayed unmatched. The variable domain in full, completed from reference TRBV9 and TRBJ2-7, reads DSGVTQTPKHLITATGQRVTLRCSPRSGDLSVYWYQQSLDQGLQFLIQYYNGEERAKGNILERFSAQQFPDLHSELNLSSLELGDSALYFCASSARDSSYEQYFGPGTRLTVT.

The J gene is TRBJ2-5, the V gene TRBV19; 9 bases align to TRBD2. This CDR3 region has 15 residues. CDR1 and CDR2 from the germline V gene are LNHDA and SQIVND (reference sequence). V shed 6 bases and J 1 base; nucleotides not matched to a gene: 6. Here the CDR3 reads CASSDSGSPQETQYF. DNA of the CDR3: TGTGCCAGTAGCGATAGCGGGAGTCCCCAAGAGACCCAGTACTTC.